The T cell receptor (beta chain) described here comes from a study of human T cells and chemical hapten exposure. Study at large: Donors were sensitized with 2% DPC on the upper inner arm. The patients, most of them female, presented with alopecia areata, totalis or universalis. Study-wide findings and caveats: There were significantly more large CDR3 similarity clusters among expanded TCRs than among controls.

Described time point: patch test 1, 2 weeks after DPC sensitization. This sample's treatment: therapeutic diphenylcyclopropenone sensitization with weekly scalp DPC. For this clonotype: Antigen unknown.

Original processing notes: A per-sample median of 95,638 TCRs was observed, with counts ranging from roughly 20,000 to 700,000. MiXCR was run by TCRdb on the RACE reads, yielding one entry per CDR3 protein. The V and J calls and clone size are TCRdb's, not the authors'. The sample lists roughly 120,000 distinct CDR3 sequences, approximately 14% occurring once. With V trimmed by 4 bases and J by 4 bases, 5 bases remained unmatched. Looked up from germline, CDR1 is SGDLS and CDR2 is YYNGEE. This CDR3 has 14 residues. This chain links TRBV9 with TRBJ1-5; TRBD1 matches at 7 bases. The source of this sequence is a man between 18 and 29 years old with alopecia areata. Some clones in this sample may be carry-over from other donors' samples. Sample: whole blood, taken in connection with sensitization to the hapten diphenylcyclopropenone (DPC). In nucleotides, the CDR3 is TGTGCCAGCAGCAGGGGACAGCAAAATCAGCCCCAGCATTTT. Its translation is CASSRGQQNQPQHF.